The sequence of this T cell receptor beta chain was determined in a study of blood T cell repertoires in COVID-19. Across the study: Sites in the United States, Italy and Spain provided acute and convalescent COVID-19 samples. T cells, B-cell-depleted T cells, or PBMCs provided the cDNA or gDNA that served as material.

Original analysis: From reference gene primer amplification, estimates of nucleated cell counts were derived. Sequencing was performed with immunoSEQ multiplex PCR; in TCRdb, only in-frame clones are kept and a portion is missing. V and J calls plus clone size are reproduced from that table; the DNA served to infer D and trimming. The sample shows 78,000 or so clones, about 83% of them seen only once. Per the germline V gene, CDR1 is KGHDR and CDR2 is SFDVKD. V lost 4 bases and J lost 1; bases outside the gene matches: 3. The CDR3 covers 16 residues. Points on this clone: Different DNA sequences within this sample yield the same CDR3.

This sequence originates from a human donor in a cohort sampled during active COVID-19. The sequenced sample consisted of peripheral blood. The chain has TRBV24-1 and TRBJ2-3, with 11 positions matching TRBD2. CDR3 residues: CATSDPGLAGTDTQYF. The CDR3 nucleotides read TGTGCCACCAGTGACCCGGGACTAGCGGGCACAGATACGCAGTATTTT.